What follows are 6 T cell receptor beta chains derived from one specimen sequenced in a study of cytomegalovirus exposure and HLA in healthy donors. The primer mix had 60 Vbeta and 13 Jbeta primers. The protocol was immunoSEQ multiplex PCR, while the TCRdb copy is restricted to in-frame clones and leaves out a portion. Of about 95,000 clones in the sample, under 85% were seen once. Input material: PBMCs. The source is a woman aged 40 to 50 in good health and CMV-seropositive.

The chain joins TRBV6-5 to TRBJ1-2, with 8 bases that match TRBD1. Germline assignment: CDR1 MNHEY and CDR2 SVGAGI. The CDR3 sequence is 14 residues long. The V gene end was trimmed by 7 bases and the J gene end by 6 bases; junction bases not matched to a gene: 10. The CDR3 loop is CASTPLGQGNGYTF. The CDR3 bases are TGTGCCAGCACCCCCTTAGGACAGGGTAATGGCTACACCTTC.

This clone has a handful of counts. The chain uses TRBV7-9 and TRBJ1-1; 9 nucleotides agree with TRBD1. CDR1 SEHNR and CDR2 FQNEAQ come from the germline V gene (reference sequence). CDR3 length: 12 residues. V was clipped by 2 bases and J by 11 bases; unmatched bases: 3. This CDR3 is CASSLRDRDAFF. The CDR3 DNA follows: TGTGCCAGCAGCTTAAGGGACAGGGATGCTTTCTTT.

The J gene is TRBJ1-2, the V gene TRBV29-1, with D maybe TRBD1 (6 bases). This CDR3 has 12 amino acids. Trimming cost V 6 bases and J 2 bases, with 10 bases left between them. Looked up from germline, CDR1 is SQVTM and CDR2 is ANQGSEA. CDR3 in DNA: TGCAGCGTCGGGACACAAAACTATGGCTACACCTTC. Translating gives CSVGTQNYGYTF.

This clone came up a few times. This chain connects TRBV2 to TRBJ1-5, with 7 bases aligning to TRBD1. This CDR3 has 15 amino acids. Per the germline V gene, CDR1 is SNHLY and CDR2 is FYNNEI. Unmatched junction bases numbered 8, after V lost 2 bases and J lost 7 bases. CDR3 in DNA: TGTGCCAGCAGTGAATTGCCAGGGGGGTTCCAGCCCCAGCATTTT. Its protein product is CASSELPGGFQPQHF. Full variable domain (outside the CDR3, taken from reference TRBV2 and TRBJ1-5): EPEVTQTPSHQVTQMGQEVILRCVPISNHLYFYWYRQILGQKVEFLVSFYNNEISEKSEIFDDQFSVERPDGSNFTLKIRSTKLEDSAMYFCASSELPGGFQPQHFGDGTRLSIL.

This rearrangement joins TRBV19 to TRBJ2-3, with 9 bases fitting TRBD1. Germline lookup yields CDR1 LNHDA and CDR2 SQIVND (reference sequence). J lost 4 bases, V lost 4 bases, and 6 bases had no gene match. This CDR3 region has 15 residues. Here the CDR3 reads CASSSGDREADTQYF. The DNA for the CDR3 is TGTGCCAGTAGTAGCGGGGACAGGGAGGCAGATACGCAGTATTTT.

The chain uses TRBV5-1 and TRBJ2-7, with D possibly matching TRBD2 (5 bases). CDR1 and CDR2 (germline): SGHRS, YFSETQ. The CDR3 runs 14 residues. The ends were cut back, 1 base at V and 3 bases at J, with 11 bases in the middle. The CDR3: CASSLQRGYYEQYF. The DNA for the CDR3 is TGCGCCAGCAGCTTGCAGAGAGGGTACTACGAGCAGTACTTC.